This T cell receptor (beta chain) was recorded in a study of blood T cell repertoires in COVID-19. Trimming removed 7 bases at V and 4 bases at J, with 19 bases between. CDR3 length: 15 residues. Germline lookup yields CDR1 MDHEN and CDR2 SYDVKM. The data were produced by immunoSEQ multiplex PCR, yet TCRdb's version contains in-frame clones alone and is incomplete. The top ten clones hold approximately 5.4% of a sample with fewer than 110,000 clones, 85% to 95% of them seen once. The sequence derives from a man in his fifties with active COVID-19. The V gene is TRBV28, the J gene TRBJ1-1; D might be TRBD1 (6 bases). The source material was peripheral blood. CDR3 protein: CASTPPGHGFTEAFF. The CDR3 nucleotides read TGTGCCAGCACCCCTCCGGGACACGGGTTCACTGAAGCTTTCTTT.